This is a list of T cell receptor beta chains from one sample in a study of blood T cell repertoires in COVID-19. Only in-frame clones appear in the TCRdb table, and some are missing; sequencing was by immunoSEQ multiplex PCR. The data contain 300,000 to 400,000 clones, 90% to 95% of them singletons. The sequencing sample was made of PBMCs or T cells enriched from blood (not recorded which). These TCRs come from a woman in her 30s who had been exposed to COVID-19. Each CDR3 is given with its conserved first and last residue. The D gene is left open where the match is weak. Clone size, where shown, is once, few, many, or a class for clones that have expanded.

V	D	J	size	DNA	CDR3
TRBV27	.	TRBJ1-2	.	TGTGCCAGCAGTTTATTGTTAGGGAGTGGCTATGGCTACACCTTC	CASSLLLGSGYGYTF
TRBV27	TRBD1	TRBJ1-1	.	TGTGCCAGCAGCCGTACAGGGGGCTATACCACTGAAGCTTTCTTT	CASSRTGGYTTEAFF
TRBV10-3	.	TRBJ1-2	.	TGTGCCATCAGTGACAGGGTTGATGGCTACACCTTC	CAISDRVDGYTF
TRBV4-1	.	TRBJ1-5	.	TGCGCCAGCAGCCAAGAGGCAAGGGGCAATAGCAATCAGCCCCAGCATTTT	CASSQEARGNSNQPQHF
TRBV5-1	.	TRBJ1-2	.	TGCGCCAGCAGCTTGGACCTCGCTCTTAGCTATGGCTACACCTTC	CASSLDLALSYGYTF
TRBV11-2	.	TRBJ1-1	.	TGTGCCAGCAGCTTAGAGTACAGGAACACTGAAGCTTTCTTT	CASSLEYRNTEAFF
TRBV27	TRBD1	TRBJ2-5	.	TGTGCCAGCAGTCTAATGACAGGGCGTGTGGAGACCCAGTACTTC	CASSLMTGRVETQYF
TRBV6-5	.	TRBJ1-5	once	TGTGCCAGCAGGGCCAACAATCAGCCCCAGCATTTT	CASRANNQPQHF
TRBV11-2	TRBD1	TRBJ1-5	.	TGTGCCAGCAGCTTGAGGGGGCTAAGCAATCAGCCCCAGCATTTT	CASSLRGLSNQPQHF
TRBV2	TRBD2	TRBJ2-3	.	TGTGCCAGGTACCCCCTACTAGCGGGGGGGCACGATACGCAGTATTTT	CARYPLLAGGHDTQYF
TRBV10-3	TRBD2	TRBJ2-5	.	TGTGCCATCAGTGAGCTGGGCGGGGGAGAAGAGACCCAGTACTTC	CAISELGGGEETQYF
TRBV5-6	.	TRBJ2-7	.	TGTGCCAGCAGCGCCGGACTGTCCTACGAGCAGTACTTC	CASSAGLSYEQYF
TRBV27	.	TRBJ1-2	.	TGTGCCAGCAGCCCCGAGGGAGTTTATGGCTACACCTTC	CASSPEGVYGYTF
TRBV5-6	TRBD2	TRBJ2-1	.	TGTGCCAGCAGCTCAAGACTAGCGAGAAAGACCAATGAGCAGTTCTTC	CASSSRLARKTNEQFF
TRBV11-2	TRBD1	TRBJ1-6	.	TGTGCCAGCAGCCACCGACAGGGCCAGGACGATTCACCCCTCCACTTT	CASSHRQGQDDSPLHF
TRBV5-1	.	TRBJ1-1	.	TGCGCCAGCAGCTTCGACAGATGGAACACTGAAGCTTTCTTT	CASSFDRWNTEAFF
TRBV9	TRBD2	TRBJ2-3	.	TGTGCCAGCAGCGTAAGCGGGAACGCAGATACGCAGTATTTT	CASSVSGNADTQYF
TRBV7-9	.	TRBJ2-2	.	TGTGCCAGCAGCTCCGGTACCGGGGAGCTGTTTTTT	CASSSGTGELFF
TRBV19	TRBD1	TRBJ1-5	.	TGTGCCAGTAGTAGGGGGACAGGGCGATTTCAGCCCCAGCATTTT	CASSRGTGRFQPQHF
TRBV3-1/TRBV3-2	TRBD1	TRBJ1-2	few	TGTGCCAGCAGCCAAGATCACTTAGGGGGCGCTGGCTACACCTTC	CASSQDHLGGAGYTF
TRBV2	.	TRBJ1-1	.	TGTGCCAGCAGTCAGGGGATTAACACTGAAGCTTTCTTT	CASSQGINTEAFF
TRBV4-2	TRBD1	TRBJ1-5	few	TGTGCCAGCAGCCAAGATCAGGGACAGGGAAATCAGCCCCAGCATTTT	CASSQDQGQGNQPQHF
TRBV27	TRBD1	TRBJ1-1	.	TGTGCCAGTTATACAACCGCCCCTGGGACAGCCAAGAACACTGAAGCTTTCTTT	CASYTTAPGTAKNTEAFF
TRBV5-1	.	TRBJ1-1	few	TGCGCCAGCAGCTGGACACGGGACAATACAGAAGCTTTCTTT	CASSWTRDNTEAFF
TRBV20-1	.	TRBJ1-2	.	TGCAGTGCTAGTGCGTTCGCTGGGCGTGGCTACACCTTC	CSASAFAGRGYTF
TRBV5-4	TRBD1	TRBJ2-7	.	TGTGCCAGCAGCTTGGGGCAGGGGGTGGCCTACGAGCAGTACTTC	CASSLGQGVAYEQYF
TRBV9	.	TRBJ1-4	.	TGTGCCAGCAGCGTAGGGCCTCATCAGAATGAAAAACTGTTTTTT	CASSVGPHQNEKLFF
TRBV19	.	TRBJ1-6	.	TGTGCCAGTAGTATCACAGGGATCCGGTCACCCCTCCACTTT	CASSITGIRSPLHF
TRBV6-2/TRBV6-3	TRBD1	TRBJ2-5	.	TGTGCCAGCAGTTGGGGACAGGGGTTGGAGACCCAGTACTTC	CASSWGQGLETQYF
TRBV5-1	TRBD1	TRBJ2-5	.	TGCGCCAGCAGCACTACCGGGACAGGGGCAGAGACCCAGTACTTC	CASSTTGTGAETQYF
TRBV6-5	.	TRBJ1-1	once	TGTGCCACCCTAAGAACAAAAGGGGCTAAGGCTTTCTTT	CATLRTKGAKAFF
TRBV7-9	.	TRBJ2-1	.	TGTGCCAGCAGTGCGTACAATGAGCAGTTCTTC	CASSAYNEQFF
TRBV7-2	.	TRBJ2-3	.	TGTGCCAGCAGCAAGGGACTCGGCCAAGATACGCAGTATTTT	CASSKGLGQDTQYF
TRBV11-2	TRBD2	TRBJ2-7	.	TGTGCCAGCAGCCCCGGCGGACCGGGGGGTTACGAGCAGTACTTC	CASSPGGPGGYEQYF
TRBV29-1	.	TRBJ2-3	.	TGCAGCGTTCTGAGGGGGGGCCAAGATACGCAGTATTTT	CSVLRGGQDTQYF
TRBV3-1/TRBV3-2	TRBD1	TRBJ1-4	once	TGTGCCAGCGGTTACAGGGGTTTGGAGGAAAAACTGTTTTTT	CASGYRGLEEKLFF
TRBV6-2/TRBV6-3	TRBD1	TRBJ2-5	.	TGTGCCAGCAGTTGGGGGGACAGGGAGACGGAGACCCAGTACTTC	CASSWGDRETETQYF
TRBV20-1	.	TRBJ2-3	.	TGCAGTGCTAGTGAAGCGGCCCGTAGCACAGATACGCAGTATTTT	CSASEAARSTDTQYF